The clone carrying this TCR beta chain occurred many times. The sample belongs to a study of T-cell reconstitution after alpha-beta-depleted transplantation in children. The TCRbeta library incorporated unique molecular identifiers. TCRdb used MiXCR to reprocess the PCR reads, holding one entry per CDR3 protein. Of some 240,000 distinct CDR3 sequences in the sample, 9.7% are singletons; the top ten hold approximately 5%. In germline, CDR1 is GTSNPN, CDR2 SVGIG (reference sequence). The CDR3 sequence is 12 residues long. Trimming cost V 2 bases and J 5 bases, with 9 bases left between them. This chain connects TRBV30 to TRBJ1-2; D is unclear. Specimen: PBMCs from the stem cell graft donor, collected from the stem cell graft. The clonotype was recovered from a human donor who donated a stem cell graft to a child with SCID. For the CDR3, the DNA is TGTGCCTGGAGTCCCAATTCGTATGGCTACACCTTC. Translation: CAWSPNSYGYTF.